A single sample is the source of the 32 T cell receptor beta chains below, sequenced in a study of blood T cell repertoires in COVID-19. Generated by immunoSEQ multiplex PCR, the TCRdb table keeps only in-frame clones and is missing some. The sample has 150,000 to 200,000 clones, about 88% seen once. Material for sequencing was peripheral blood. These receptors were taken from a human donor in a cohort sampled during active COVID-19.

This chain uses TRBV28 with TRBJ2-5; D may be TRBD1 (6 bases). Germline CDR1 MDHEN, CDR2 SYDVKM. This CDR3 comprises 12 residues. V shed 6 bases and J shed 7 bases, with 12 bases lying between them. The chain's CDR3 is CASSFGRGTQYF. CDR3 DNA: TGTGCCAGCAGCTTCGGCAGGGGGACCCAGTACTTC.

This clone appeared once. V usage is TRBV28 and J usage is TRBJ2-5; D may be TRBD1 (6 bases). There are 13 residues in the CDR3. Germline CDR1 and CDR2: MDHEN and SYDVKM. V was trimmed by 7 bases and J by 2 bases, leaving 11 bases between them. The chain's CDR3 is CASKGDPQETQYF. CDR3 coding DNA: TGTGCCAGCAAGGGGGATCCACAAGAGACCCAGTACTTC.

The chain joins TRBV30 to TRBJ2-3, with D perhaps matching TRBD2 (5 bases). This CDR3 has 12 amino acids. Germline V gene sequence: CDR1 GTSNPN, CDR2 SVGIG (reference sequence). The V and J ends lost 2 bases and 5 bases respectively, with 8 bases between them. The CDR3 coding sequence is TGTGCCTGGAGTCCAAGCGGAGATACGCAGTATTTT. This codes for CAWSPSGDTQYF.

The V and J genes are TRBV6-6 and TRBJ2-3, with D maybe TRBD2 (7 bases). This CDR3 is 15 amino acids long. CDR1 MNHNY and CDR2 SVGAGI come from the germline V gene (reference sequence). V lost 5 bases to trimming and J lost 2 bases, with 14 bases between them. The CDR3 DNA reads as TGTGCCAGCAGTAGGGGGACTATGGACACAGATACGCAGTATTTT. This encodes CASSRGTMDTDTQYF.

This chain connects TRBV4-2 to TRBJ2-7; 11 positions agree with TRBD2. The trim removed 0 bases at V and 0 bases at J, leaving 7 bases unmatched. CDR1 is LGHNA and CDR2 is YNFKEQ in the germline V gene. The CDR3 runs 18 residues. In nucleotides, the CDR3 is TGTGCCAGCAGCCAAGAGAGACTAGCGGGATATAGCTCCTACGAGCAGTACTTC. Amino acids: CASSQERLAGYSSYEQYF.

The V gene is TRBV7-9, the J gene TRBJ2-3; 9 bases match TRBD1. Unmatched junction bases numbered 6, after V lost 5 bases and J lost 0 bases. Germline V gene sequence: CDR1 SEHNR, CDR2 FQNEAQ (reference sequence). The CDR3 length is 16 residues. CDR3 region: CASSPGTGTSTDTQYF. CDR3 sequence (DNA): TGTGCCAGCAGCCCAGGGACAGGGACTAGCACAGATACGCAGTATTTT.

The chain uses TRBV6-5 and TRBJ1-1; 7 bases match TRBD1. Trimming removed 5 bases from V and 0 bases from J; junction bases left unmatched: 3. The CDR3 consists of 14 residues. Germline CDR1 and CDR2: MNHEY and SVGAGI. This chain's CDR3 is CASSPGQLNTEAFF. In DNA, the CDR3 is TGTGCCAGCAGTCCGGGACAGCTGAACACTGAAGCTTTCTTT.

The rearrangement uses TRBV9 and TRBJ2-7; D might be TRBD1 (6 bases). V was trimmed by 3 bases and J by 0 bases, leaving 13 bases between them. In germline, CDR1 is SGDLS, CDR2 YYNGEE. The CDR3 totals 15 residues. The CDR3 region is CASSARPQGSYEQYF. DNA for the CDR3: TGTGCCAGCAGCGCCCGACCACAGGGCTCCTACGAGCAGTACTTC.

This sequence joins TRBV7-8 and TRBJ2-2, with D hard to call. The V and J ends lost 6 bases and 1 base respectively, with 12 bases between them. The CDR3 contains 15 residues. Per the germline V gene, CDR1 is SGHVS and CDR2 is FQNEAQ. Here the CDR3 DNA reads TGTGCCAGCAGTCAAAGCCACGGGAACACCGGGGAGCTGTTTTTT. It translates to CASSQSHGNTGELFF.

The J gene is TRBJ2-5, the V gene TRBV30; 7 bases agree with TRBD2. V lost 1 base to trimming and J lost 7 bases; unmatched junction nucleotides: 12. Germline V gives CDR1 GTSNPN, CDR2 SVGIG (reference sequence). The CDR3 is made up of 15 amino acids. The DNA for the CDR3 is TGTGCCTGGAGTGGGCCTAGCGGTGCCACGGGGACCCAGTACTTC. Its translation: CAWSGPSGATGTQYF.

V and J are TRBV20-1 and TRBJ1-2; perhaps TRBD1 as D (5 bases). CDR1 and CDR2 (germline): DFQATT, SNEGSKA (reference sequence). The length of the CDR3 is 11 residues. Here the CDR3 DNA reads TGCAGCGGGGGAACTAACTATGGCTACACCTTC. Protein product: CSGGTNYGYTF.

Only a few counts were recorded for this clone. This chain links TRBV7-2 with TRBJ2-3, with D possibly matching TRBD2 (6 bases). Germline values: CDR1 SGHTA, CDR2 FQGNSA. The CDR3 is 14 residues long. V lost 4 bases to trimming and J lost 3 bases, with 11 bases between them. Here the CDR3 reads CASSSGLATDTQYF. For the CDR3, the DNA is TGTGCCAGCAGCTCGGGACTTGCGACAGATACGCAGTATTTT.

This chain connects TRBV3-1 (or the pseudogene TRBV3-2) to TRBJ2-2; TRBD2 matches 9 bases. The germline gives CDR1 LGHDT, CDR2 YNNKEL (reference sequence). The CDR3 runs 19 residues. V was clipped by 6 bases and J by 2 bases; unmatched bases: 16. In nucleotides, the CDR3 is TGTGCCAGCAGTCCGCTAGCGGGACAAATGAGTCCAAACACCGGGGAGCTGTTTTTT. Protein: CASSPLAGQMSPNTGELFF.

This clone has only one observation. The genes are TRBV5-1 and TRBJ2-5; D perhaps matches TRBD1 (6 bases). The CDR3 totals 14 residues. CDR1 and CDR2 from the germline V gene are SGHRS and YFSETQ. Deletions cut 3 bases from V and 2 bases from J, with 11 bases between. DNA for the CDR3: TGCGCCAGCAGCTCAGGGACAAAGCAAGAGACCCAGTACTTC. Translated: CASSSGTKQETQYF.

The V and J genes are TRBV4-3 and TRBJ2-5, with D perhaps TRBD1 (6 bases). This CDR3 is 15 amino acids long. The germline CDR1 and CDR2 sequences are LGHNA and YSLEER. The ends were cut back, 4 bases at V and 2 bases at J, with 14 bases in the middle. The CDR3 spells CASSPSGTHQETQYF. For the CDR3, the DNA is TGCGCCAGCAGCCCATCCGGGACACATCAAGAGACCCAGTACTTC.

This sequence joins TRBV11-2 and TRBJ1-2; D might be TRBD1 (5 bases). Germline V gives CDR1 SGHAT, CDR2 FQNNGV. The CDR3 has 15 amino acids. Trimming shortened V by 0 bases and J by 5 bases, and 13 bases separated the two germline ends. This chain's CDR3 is CASSLDPGKGYGYTF. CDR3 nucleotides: TGTGCCAGCAGCTTAGATCCAGGGAAGGGGTATGGCTACACCTTC.

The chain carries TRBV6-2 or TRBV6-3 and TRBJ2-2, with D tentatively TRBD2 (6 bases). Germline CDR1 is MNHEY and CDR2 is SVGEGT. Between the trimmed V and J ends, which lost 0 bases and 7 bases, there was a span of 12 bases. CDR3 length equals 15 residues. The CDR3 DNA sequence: TGTGCCAGCAGTTACTCGTACCAGGGAGGCGGGGAGCTGTTTTTT. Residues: CASSYSYQGGGELFF.

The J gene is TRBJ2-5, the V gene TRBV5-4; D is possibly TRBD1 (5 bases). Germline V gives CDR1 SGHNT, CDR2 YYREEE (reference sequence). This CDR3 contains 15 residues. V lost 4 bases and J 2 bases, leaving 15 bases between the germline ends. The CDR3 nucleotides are TGTGCCAGCAGCGCCAGTACGTCAGGGCAAGAGACCCAGTACTTC. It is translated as CASSASTSGQETQYF. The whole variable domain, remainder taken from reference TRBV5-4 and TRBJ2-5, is ETGVTQSPTHLIKTRGQQVTLRCSSQSGHNTVSWYQQALGQGPQFIFQYYREEENGRGNFPPRFSGLQFPNYSSELNVNALELDDSALYLCASSASTSGQETQYFGPGTRLLVL.

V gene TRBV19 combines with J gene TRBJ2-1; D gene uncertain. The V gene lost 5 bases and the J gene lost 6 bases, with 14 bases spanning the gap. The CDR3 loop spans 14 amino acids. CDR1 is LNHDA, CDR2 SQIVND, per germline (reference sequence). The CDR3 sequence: CASSGAGRVNEQFF. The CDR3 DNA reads TGTGCCAGTAGTGGTGCAGGTCGTGTCAATGAGCAGTTCTTC.

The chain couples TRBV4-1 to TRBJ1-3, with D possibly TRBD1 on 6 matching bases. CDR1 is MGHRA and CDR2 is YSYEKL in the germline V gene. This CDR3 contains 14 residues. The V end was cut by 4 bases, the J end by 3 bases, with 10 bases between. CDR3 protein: CASSRGTLGNTIYF. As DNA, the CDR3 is TGCGCCAGCAGCCGAGGGACACTTGGAAACACCATATATTTT.

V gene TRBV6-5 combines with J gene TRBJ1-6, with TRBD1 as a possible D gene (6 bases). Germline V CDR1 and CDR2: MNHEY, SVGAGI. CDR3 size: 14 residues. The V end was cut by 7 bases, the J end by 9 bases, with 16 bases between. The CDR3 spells CASKLTGQPSPLHF. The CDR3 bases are TGTGCCAGCAAACTGACAGGTCAACCTTCACCCCTCCACTTT.

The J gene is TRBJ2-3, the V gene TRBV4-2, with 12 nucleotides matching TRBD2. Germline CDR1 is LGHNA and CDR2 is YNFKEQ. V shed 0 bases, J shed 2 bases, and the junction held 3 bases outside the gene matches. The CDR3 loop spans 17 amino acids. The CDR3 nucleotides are TGTGCCAGCAGCCAAGATCGACTAGCGGGAGTCACAGATACGCAGTATTTT. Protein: CASSQDRLAGVTDTQYF.

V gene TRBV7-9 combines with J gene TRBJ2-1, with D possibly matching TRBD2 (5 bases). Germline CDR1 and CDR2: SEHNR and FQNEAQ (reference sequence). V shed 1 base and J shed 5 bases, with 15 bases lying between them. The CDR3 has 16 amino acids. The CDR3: CASSLEFGISHNEQFF. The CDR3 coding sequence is TGTGCCAGCAGCTTAGAATTCGGGATATCCCACAATGAGCAGTTCTTC.

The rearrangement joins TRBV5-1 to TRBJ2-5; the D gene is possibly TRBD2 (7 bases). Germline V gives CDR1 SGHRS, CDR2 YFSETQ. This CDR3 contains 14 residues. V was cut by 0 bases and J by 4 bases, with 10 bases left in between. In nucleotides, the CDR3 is TGCGCCAGCAGCTTGGGCGGGGGCTTAGAGACCCAGTACTTC. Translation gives CASSLGGGLETQYF.

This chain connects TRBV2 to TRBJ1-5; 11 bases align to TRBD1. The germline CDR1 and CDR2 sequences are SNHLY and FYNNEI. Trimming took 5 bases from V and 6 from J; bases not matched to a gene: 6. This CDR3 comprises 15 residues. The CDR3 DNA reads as TGTGCCAGCAGTTACGGACAGGGGGCAAGTCAGCCCCAGCATTTT. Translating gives CASSYGQGASQPQHF.

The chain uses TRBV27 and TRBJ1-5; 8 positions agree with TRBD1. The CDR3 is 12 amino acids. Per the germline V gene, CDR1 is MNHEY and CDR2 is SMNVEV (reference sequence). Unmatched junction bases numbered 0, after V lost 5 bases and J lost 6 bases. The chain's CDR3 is CASSTGGQPQHF. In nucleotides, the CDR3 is TGTGCCAGCAGTACAGGGGGTCAGCCCCAGCATTTT.

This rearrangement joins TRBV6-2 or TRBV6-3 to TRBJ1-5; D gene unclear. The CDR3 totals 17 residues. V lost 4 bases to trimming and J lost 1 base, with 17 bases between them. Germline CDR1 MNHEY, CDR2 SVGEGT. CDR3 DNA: TGTGCCAGCAGTTCTATCTTAGGGAGTCCAAGCAATCAGCCCCAGCATTTT. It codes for CASSSILGSPSNQPQHF.

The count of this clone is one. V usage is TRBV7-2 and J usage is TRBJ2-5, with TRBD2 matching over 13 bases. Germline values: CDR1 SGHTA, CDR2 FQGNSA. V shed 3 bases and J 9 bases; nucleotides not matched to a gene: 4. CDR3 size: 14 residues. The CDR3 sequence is CASSFTSGGGSQYF. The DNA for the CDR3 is TGTGCCAGCAGCTTTACTAGCGGGGGGGGGTCCCAGTACTTC.

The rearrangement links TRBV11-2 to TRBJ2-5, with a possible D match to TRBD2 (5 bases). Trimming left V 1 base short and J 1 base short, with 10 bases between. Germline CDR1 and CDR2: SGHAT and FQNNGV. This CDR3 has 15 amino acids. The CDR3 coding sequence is TGTGCCAGCAGCTTAGTGGCGGGCAGCCAAGAGACCCAGTACTTC. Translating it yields CASSLVAGSQETQYF.

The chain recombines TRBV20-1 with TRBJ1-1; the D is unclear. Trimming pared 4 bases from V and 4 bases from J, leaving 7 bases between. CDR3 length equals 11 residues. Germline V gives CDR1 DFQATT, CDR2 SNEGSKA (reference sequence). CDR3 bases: TGCAGTGCTACCCGTCCCACTGAAGCTTTCTTT. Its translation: CSATRPTEAFF.

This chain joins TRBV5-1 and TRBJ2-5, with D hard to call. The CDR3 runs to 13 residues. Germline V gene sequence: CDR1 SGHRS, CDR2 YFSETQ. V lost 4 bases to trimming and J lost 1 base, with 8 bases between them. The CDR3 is CASSPTGQETQYF. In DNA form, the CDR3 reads TGCGCCAGCAGCCCCACCGGCCAAGAGACCCAGTACTTC.

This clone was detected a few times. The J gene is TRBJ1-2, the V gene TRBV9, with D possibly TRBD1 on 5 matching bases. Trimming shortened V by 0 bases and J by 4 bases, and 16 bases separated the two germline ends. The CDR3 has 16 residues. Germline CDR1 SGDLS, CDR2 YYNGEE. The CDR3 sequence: CASSVDGGLTFYGYTF. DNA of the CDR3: TGTGCCAGCAGCGTAGATGGGGGGTTGACTTTCTATGGCTACACCTTC.